The 9 T cell receptor beta chains given below trace back to one sample, sequenced in a study of response to subunit inactivated influenza vaccine. TCRdb reanalysed the RT-PCR reads using MiXCR and keeps one entry per CDR3 protein. Of just under 550,000 distinct CDR3 sequences in the sample, under 25% were seen once. A further study also used this sample, focusing on T cells expressing NK-cell markers. Per that study: Making the TCR beta cDNA relied on 5'RACE template switching with UMIs.

The sequencing used CD4+ T cells sorted from PBMCs, collected 11 to 12 days after vaccination. These receptors all come from a man between 50 and 59 years old who received an inactivated influenza vaccine.

A note on this clonotype: Mismatch with germline at one junction end may stem from a read error. The gene calls are TRBV15 and TRBJ2-7; TRBD1 is a possible D gene (6 bases). The CDR3 has 14 residues. Germline assignment: CDR1 LNHNV and CDR2 YYDKDF (reference sequence). The CDR3: CATSRAQGFVEQYF. The DNA for the CDR3 is TGTGCCACTAGCAGAGCACAGGGATTCGTCGAGCAGTACTTC.

V usage is TRBV20-1 and J usage is TRBJ2-7, with a tentative D call TRBD2 (5 bases). The germline V gene encodes CDR1 DFQATT and CDR2 SNEGSKA (reference sequence). V gave up 6 bases and J gave up 3 bases, with 15 bases separating them. This CDR3 has 13 amino acids. Here the CDR3 DNA reads TGCAGTGCCACGGTCGCGGGTTACTACGAGCAGTACTTC. It translates to CSATVAGYYEQYF.

This clonotype was counted between two and nine times. V gene TRBV7-9 combines with J gene TRBJ2-3; TRBD2 might be the D (5 bases). Germline V CDR1 and CDR2: SEHNR, FQNEAQ (reference sequence). Trimming left V 5 bases short and J 1 base short, with 16 bases between. CDR3 length: 16 residues. The CDR3 here is CASSPGKSLGTDTQYF. The CDR3 nucleotides are TGTGCCAGCAGCCCCGGGAAAAGTCTAGGCACAGATACGCAGTATTTT.

In this sample, this clonotype turned up a few times. This chain uses TRBV12-5 with TRBJ2-3; D unclear. CDR3 length: 16 amino acids. V lost 1 base and J lost 0, with 11 bases in between. Germline CDR1 LGHNT, CDR2 FRNRAP. DNA for the CDR3: TGTGCTAGTGGTTTGGGTCAGCCTTCTAGCACAGATACGCAGTATTTT. Its protein product is CASGLGQPSSTDTQYF. Full variable domain (outside the CDR3, taken from reference TRBV12-5 and TRBJ2-3): DARVTQTPRHKVTEMGQEVTMRCQPILGHNTVFWYRQTMMQGLELLAYFRNRAPLDDSGMPKDRFSAEMPDATLATLKIQPSEPRDSAVYFCASGLGQPSSTDTQYFGPGTRLTVL.

This clonotype has only a few counts. The genes are TRBV7-8 and TRBJ1-3, with a tentative D call TRBD1 (6 bases). Germline loops: CDR1 SGHVS, CDR2 FQNEAQ. The CDR3 loop spans 16 amino acids. The V end lost 5 bases, the J end lost 3 bases, and 17 bases lay between the germline ends. CDR3 sequence reads: CASSPQGGLLGNTIYF. As DNA, the CDR3 is TGTGCCAGCAGCCCCCAAGGGGGGCTTCTTGGAAACACCATATATTTT.

This chain links TRBV10-3 with TRBJ2-3; D possibly corresponds to TRBD2 (6 bases). CDR3 size: 14 residues. Trimming took off 2 bases at V and 6 bases at J, with 12 bases between the two ends. CDR1 ENHRY and CDR2 SYGVKD come from the germline V gene. The CDR3 DNA reads as TGTGCCATCAGTGAGGGACTAACGAGGGATACGCAGTATTTT. Translating gives CAISEGLTRDTQYF.

The rearrangement joins TRBV4-2 to TRBJ1-5; D gene unclear. The germline CDR1 and CDR2 sequences are LGHNA and YNFKEQ. This CDR3 comprises 14 residues. V lost 0 bases and J lost 5, with 8 bases in between. The CDR3, as DNA: TGTGCCAGCAGCCAAGACGGGATGGATCAGCCCCAGCATTTT. This codes for CASSQDGMDQPQHF.

The rearrangement uses TRBV11-2 and TRBJ2-7; D possibly uses TRBD1 or TRBD2 (5 bases each). Germline assignment: CDR1 SGHAT and CDR2 FQNNGV. Deletions cut 2 bases from V and 0 bases from J, with 11 bases between. The CDR3 runs to 15 residues. The chain's CDR3 is CASSLISGSSYEQYF. CDR3 bases: TGTGCCAGCAGCTTAATTTCAGGGAGCTCCTACGAGCAGTACTTC.

The chain recombines TRBV3-1 with TRBJ2-5, with D tentatively TRBD2 (7 bases). In germline, CDR1 is LGHDT, CDR2 YNNKEL (reference sequence). This CDR3 comprises 17 residues. The ends were cut back, 0 bases at V and 5 bases at J, with 19 bases in the middle. The CDR3 coding sequence is TGTGCCAGCAGCCAAGACCCCGGGGGAGGGGGAAGGGAGACCCAGTACTTC. This translates into CASSQDPGGGGRETQYF.